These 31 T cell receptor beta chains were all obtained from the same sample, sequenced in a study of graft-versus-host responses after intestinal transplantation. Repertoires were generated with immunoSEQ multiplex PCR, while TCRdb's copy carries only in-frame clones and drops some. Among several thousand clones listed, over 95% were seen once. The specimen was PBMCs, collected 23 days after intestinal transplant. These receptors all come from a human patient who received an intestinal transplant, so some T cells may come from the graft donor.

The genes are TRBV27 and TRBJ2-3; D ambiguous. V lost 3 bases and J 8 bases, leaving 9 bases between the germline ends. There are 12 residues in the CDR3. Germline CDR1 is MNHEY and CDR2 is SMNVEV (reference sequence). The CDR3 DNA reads TGTGCCAGCAGTTTCCCTCCCCGTACGCAGTATTTT. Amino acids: CASSFPPRTQYF.

This CDR3 is CASSGTGSSYNEQFF. In DNA form, the CDR3 reads TGTGCCAGCTCAGGGACAGGGAGCTCCTACAATGAGCAGTTCTTC. The chain combines TRBV19 with TRBJ2-1, with TRBD1 matching 9 bases. This CDR3 has 15 amino acids. After removal of 9 bases from V and 0 bases from J, the junction contained 6 bases not matched to a gene. CDR1 LNHDA and CDR2 SQIVND come from the germline V gene (reference sequence).

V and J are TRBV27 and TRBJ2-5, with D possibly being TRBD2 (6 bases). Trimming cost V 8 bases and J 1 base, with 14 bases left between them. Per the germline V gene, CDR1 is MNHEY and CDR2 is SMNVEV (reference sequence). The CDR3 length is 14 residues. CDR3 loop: CASSWGLSQETQYF. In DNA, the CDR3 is TGTGCCAGCTCTTGGGGACTTTCCCAAGAGACCCAGTACTTC.

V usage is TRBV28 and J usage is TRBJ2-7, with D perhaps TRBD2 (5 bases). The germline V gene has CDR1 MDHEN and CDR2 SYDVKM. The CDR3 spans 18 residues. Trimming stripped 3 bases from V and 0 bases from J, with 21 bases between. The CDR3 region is CASSFLLIAGMSSYEQYF. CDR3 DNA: TGTGCCAGCAGTTTTCTCCTCATCGCCGGGATGAGCTCCTACGAGCAGTACTTC. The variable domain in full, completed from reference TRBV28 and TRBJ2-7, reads DVKVTQSSRYLVKRTGEKVFLECVQDMDHENMFWYRQDPGLGLRLIYFSYDVKMKEKGDIPEGYSVSREKKERFSLILESASTNQTSMYLCASSFLLIAGMSSYEQYFGPGTRLTVT.

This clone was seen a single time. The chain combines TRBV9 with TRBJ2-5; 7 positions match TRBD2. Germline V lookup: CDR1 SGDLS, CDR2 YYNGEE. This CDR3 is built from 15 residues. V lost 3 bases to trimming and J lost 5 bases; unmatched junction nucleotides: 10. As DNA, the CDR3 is TGTGCCAGCAGCGAATGGGACTACAACGGGGAGACCCAGTACTTC. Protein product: CASSEWDYNGETQYF.

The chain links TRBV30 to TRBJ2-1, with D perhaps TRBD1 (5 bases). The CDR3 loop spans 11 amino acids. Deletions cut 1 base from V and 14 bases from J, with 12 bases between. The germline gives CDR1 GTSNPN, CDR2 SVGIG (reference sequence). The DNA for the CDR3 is TGTGCCTGGAGTGCCGTTAGGGGTGAGTTCTTC. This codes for CAWSAVRGEFF.

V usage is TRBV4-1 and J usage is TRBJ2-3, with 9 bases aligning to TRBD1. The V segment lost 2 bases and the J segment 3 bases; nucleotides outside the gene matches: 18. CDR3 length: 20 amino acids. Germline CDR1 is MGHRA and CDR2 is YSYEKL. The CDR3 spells CASSQWAGQGKTSVTDTQYF. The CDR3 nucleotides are TGCGCCAGCAGCCAATGGGCCGGACAGGGGAAAACTAGCGTAACAGATACGCAGTATTTT.

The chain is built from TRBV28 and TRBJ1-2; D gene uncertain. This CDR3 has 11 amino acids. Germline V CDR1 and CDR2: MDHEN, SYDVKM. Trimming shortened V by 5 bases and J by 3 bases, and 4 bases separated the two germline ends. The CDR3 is CASSRYYGYTF. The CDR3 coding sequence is TGTGCCAGCAGTCGATACTATGGCTACACCTTC.

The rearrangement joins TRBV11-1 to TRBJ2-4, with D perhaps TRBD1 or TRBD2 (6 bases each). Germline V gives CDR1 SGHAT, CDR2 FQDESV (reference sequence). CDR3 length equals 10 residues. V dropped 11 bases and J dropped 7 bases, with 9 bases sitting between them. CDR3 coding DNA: TGTGCCCGAGGGGGGAACATTCAGTACTTC. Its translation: CARGGNIQYF.

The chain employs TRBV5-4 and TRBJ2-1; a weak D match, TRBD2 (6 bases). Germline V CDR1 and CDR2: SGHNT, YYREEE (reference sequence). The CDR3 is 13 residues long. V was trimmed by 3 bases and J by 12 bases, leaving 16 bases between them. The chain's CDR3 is CASSWTQGAGQFF. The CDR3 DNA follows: TGTGCCAGCAGCTGGACCCAGGGAGCGGGGCAGTTCTTC.

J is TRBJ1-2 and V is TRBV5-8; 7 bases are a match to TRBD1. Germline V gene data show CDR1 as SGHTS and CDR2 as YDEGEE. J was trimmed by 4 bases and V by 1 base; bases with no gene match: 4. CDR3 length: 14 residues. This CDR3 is CASSLRDSPYGYTF. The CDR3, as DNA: TGTGCCAGCAGCTTGAGGGACAGCCCCTATGGCTACACCTTC.

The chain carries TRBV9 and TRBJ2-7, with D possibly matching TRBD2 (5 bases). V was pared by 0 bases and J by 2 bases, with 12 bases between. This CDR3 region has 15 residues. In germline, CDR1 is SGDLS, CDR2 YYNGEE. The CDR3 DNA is TGTGCCAGCAGCGTAGAAGGAGACGGGACCTACGAGCAGTACTTC. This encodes CASSVEGDGTYEQYF.

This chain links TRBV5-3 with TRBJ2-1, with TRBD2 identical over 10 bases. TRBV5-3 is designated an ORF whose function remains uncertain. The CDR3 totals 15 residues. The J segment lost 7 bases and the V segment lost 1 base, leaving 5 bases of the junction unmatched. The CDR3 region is CARSLISSGGNEQFF. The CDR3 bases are TGTGCCAGAAGCTTGATTTCTAGCGGGGGAAATGAGCAGTTCTTC.

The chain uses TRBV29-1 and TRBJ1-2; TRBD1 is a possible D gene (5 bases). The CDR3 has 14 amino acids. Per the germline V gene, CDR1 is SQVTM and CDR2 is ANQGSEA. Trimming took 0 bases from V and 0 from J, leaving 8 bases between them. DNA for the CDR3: TGCAGCGTTGAAGAAGGGGCCACTAACTATGGCTACACCTTC. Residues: CSVEEGATNYGYTF.

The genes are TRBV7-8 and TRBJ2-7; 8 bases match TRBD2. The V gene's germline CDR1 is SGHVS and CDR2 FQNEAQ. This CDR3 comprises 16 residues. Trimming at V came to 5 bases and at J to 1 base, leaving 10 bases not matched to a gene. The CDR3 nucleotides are TGTGCCAGCAGCCCAACTACTAGCGGCCCGTCCTACGAGCAGTACTTC. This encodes CASSPTTSGPSYEQYF.

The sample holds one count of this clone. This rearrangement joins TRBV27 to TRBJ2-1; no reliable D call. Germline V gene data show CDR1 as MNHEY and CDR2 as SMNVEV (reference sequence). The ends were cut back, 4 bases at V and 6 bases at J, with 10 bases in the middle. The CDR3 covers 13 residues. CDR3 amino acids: CASSCIWVNEQFF. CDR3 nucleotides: TGTGCCAGCAGTTGCATATGGGTCAATGAGCAGTTCTTC.

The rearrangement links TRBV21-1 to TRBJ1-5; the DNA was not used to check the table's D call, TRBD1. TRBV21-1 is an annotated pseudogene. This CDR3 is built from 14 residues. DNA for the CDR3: TGTGCCAGAAGTGGGCCAGACAGGAATCAGCCCCAGCATTTT. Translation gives CARSGPDRNQPQHF.

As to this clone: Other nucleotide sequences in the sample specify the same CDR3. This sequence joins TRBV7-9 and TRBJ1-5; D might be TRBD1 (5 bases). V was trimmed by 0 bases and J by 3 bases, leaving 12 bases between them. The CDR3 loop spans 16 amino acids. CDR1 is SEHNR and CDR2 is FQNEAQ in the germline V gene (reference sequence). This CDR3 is CASSLARFGTNQPQHF. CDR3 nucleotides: TGTGCCAGCAGCTTAGCTCGTTTCGGGACCAATCAGCCCCAGCATTTT.

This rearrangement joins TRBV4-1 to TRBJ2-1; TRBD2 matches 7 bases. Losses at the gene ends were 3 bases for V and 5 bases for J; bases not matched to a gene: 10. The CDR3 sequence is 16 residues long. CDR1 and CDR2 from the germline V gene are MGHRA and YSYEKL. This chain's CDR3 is CASSHLMRLADNEQFF. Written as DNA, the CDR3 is TGCGCCAGCAGCCACCTCATGAGGCTAGCGGACAATGAGCAGTTCTTC.

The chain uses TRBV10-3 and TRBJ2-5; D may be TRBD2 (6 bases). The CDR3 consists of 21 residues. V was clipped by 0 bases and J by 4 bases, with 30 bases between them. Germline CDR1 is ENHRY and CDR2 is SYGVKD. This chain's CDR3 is CAISESGGYEGKTVMIETQYF. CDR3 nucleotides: TGTGCCATCAGTGAGTCCGGGGGATACGAGGGCAAAACGGTAATGATAGAGACCCAGTACTTC.

The CDR3 reads CASSVGKGISAEQYF. The CDR3 DNA follows: TGTGCCAGCAGCGTAGGCAAAGGGATTTCCGCCGAGCAGTACTTC. This chain connects TRBV9 to TRBJ2-7; no clear D. Per the germline V gene, CDR1 is SGDLS and CDR2 is YYNGEE. CDR3 length: 15 amino acids. The ends were cut back, 0 bases at V and 6 bases at J, with 16 bases in the middle.

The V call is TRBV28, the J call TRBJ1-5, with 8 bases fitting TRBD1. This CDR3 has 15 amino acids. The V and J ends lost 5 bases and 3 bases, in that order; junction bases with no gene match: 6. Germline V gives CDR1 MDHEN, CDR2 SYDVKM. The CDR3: CASSTTGEDNQPQHF. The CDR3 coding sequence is TGTGCCAGCAGTACGACAGGGGAGGACAATCAGCCCCAGCATTTT.

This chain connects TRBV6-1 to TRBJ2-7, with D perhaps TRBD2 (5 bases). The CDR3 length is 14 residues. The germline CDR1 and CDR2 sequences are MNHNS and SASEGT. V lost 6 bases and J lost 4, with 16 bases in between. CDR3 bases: TGTGCCAGCAGACCTACCCCGGGGTCATACGAGCAGTACTTC. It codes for CASRPTPGSYEQYF.

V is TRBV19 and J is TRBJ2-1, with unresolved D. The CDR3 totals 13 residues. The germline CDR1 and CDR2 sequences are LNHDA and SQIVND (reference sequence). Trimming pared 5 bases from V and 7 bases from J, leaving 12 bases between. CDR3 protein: CASSADPHNEQFF. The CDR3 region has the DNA TGTGCCAGTAGTGCCGACCCACATAATGAGCAGTTCTTC. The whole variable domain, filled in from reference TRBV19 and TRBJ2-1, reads DGGITQSPKYLFRKEGQNVTLSCEQNLNHDAMYWYRQDPGQGLRLIYYSQIVNDFQKGDIAEGYSVSREKKESFPLTVTSAQKNPTAFYLCASSADPHNEQFFGPGTRLTVL.

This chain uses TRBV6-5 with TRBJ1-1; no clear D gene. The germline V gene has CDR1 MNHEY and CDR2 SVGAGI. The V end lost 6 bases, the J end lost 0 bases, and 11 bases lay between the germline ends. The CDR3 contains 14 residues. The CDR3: CASRRNNMNTEAFF. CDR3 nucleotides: TGTGCCAGCAGGAGGAACAACATGAACACTGAAGCTTTCTTT.

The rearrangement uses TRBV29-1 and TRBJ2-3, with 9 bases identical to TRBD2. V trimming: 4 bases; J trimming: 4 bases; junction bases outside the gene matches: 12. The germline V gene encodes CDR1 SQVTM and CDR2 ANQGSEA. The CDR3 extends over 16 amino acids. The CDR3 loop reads CSVVALAGGPPDTQYF. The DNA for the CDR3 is TGCAGCGTTGTCGCTCTGGCGGGAGGGCCCCCAGATACGCAGTATTTT.

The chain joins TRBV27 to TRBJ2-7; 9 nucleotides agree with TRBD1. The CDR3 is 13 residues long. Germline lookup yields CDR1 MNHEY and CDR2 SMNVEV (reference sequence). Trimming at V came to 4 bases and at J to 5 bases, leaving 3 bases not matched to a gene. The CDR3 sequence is CASSWGTGNEQYF. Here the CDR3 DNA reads TGTGCCAGCAGTTGGGGGACAGGGAACGAGCAGTACTTC.

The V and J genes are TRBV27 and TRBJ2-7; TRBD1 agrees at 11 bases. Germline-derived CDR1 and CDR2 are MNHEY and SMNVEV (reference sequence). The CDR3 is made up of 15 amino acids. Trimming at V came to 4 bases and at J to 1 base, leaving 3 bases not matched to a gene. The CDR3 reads CASSWGQGESYEQYF. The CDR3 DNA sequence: TGTGCCAGCAGTTGGGGACAGGGGGAATCCTACGAGCAGTACTTC.

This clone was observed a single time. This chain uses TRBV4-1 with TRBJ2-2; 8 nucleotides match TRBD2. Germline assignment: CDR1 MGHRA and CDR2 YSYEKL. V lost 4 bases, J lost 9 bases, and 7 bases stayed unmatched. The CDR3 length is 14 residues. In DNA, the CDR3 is TGCGCCAGCAGCCTCAAAATAGCGGGAAGGGAGCTGTTTTTT. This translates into CASSLKIAGRELFF.

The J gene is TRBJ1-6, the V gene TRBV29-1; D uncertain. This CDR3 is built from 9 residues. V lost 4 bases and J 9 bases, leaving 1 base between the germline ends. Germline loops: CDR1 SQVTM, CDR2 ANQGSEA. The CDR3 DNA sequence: TGCAGCGTTGCTTCACCCCTCCACTTT. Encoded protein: CSVASPLHF.

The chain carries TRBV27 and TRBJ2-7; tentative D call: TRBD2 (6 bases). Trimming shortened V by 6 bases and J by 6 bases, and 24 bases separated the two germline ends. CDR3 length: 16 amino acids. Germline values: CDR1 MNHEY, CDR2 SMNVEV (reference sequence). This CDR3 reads CASSWRLEGPACEQYF. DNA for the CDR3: TGTGCCAGCAGCTGGAGACTAGAAGGGCCCGCATGCGAGCAGTACTTC.